The TCR beta chain under discussion was sequenced for a study of cytomegalovirus exposure and HLA in healthy donors. Broader study findings: Later genetic work tied a missense DCLRE1C variant to beta-chain V and J trimming. High sensitivity and specificity were reportedly achieved when the classifier diagnosed cytomegalovirus status. Only CMV serostatus was available as immune exposure information.

Vbeta (60) and Jbeta (13) primers were used in the PCR. Only in-frame clones appear in the TCRdb table, and some are missing; sequencing was by immunoSEQ multiplex PCR. The table lists more than 70,000 clones, around four fifths of them singletons. Comment on this clone: As yet, its antigen is unknown.

The germline V and J ends were trimmed by 3 bases and 4 bases, with 15 bases remaining between them. This CDR3 contains 14 residues. Germline V CDR1 and CDR2: GTSNPN, SVGIG (reference sequence). V usage is TRBV30 and J usage is TRBJ1-2; D is unresolved. Sequences were obtained from PBMCs. The sequence derives from a boy under 18 in good health and CMV-seronegative. CDR3 amino acids: CAWRIGELVYGYTF. In nucleotides, the CDR3 is TGTGCCTGGAGAATTGGGGAGTTAGTCTATGGCTACACCTTC.